The 23 T cell receptor beta chains below come from one sample, sequenced in a study of blood T cell repertoires in COVID-19. Sequenced by immunoSEQ multiplex PCR; TCRdb stores in-frame clones only, minus some. This table has 200,000 to 250,000 clones, 80% to 90% appearing once. Sequenced sample: peripheral blood. The receptors shown here come from a man aged 55-75 years with acute or convalescent COVID-19.

The gene calls are TRBV5-6 and TRBJ1-1; D is unresolved. Germline assignment: CDR1 SGHDT and CDR2 YYEEEE. There are 13 residues in the CDR3. Trimming pared 1 base from V and 1 base from J, leaving 5 bases between. In nucleotides, the CDR3 is TGTGCCAGCAGCTTGAATAGGAACACTGAAGCTTTCTTT. This translates into CASSLNRNTEAFF.

In this sample, this clone turned up a few times. The V call is TRBV7-9, the J call TRBJ2-7, with TRBD1 identical over 10 bases. This CDR3 has 16 residues. V was pared by 5 bases and J by 4 bases, with 11 bases of the junction left unmatched. Germline CDR1 and CDR2: SEHNR and FQNEAQ (reference sequence). Here the CDR3 reads CASSPPGDRGDYEQYF. The CDR3 DNA is TGTGCCAGCAGCCCCCCCGGGGACAGGGGTGATTACGAGCAGTACTTC.

The V gene is TRBV29-1, the J gene TRBJ2-6; the D is unclear. The ends were cut back, 5 bases at V and 1 base at J, with 9 bases in the middle. The CDR3 contains 14 residues. CDR1 and CDR2 from the germline V gene are SQVTM and ANQGSEA. The CDR3 protein is CSVTPGSGANVLTF. DNA of the CDR3: TGCAGCGTTACGCCCGGGTCTGGGGCCAACGTCCTGACTTTC.

About this clone: Distinct nucleotide sequences in the sample also encode this CDR3. V is TRBV7-2 and J is TRBJ2-2; 7 nucleotides agree with TRBD1. Germline CDR1 reads SGHTA; CDR2 reads FQGNSA. This CDR3 is 15 amino acids long. J lost 0 bases, V lost 5 bases, and 3 bases had no gene match. The CDR3 DNA sequence: TGTGCCAGCAGCCGGGACAGAGCGAACACCGGGGAGCTGTTTTTT. This sequence encodes CASSRDRANTGELFF.

J is TRBJ1-2 and V is TRBV4-2, with 8 nucleotides matching TRBD1. This CDR3 is 14 amino acids long. V gave up 8 bases and J gave up 4 bases; unmatched junction bases: 9. Germline CDR1 LGHNA, CDR2 YNFKEQ. CDR3 DNA sequence: TGTGCCAGCGCATTACGGGGGACAGGCTATGGCTACACCTTC. This gives the protein CASALRGTGYGYTF.

J is TRBJ2-7 and V is TRBV12-3 or TRBV12-4; 7 bases map to TRBD2. This CDR3 contains 13 residues. With 1 base clipped from V and 6 bases from J, the junction kept 3 bases outside the gene matches. The CDR3 DNA sequence: TGTGCCAGCAGTTTAGGACTAGCTGGCGAGCAGTACTTC. This codes for CASSLGLAGEQYF.

The rearrangement links TRBV24-1 to TRBJ2-5, with 13 bases identical to TRBD2. Germline CDR1 KGHDR, CDR2 SFDVKD. V shed 2 bases, J shed 5 bases, and the junction held 4 bases outside the gene matches. The CDR3 length is 16 residues. Here the CDR3 reads CATSDWTSGRTETQYF. CDR3 sequence (DNA): TGTGCCACCAGTGATTGGACTAGCGGGAGAACTGAGACCCAGTACTTC.

V and J are TRBV11-3 and TRBJ2-7; 10 bases align to TRBD1. Germline lookup yields CDR1 SGHNT and CDR2 YENEEA. The ends lost 0 bases at V and 2 bases at J; junction bases unmatched: 4. The CDR3 is 16 amino acids. The CDR3 here is CASSLEETGGTYEQYF. The DNA of the CDR3 is TGTGCCAGCAGCTTAGAGGAGACAGGGGGCACCTACGAGCAGTACTTC.

The genes are TRBV7-3 and TRBJ1-2; a weak D match, TRBD1 (6 bases). From germline, CDR1 is SGHTA and CDR2 FQGTGA. Trimming cost V 0 bases and J 7 bases, with 18 bases left between them. This CDR3 is built from 16 residues. CDR3 nucleotides: TGTGCCAGCAGCTTAACGGGGCAGGGGCTCGGGGCTGGCTACACCTTC. This gives the protein CASSLTGQGLGAGYTF. The variable domain in full, completed from reference TRBV7-3 and TRBJ1-2, reads GAGVSQTPSNKVTEKGKYVELRCDPISGHTALYWYRQSLGQGPEFLIYFQGTGAADDSGLPNDRFFAVRPEGSVSTLKIQRTERGDSAVYLCASSLTGQGLGAGYTFGSGTRLTVV.

V usage is TRBV4-3 and J usage is TRBJ2-5; possible D gene TRBD1, 6 bases. The CDR3 sequence is 14 residues long. V was trimmed by 3 bases and J by 5 bases, leaving 13 bases between them. The germline V gene encodes CDR1 LGHNA and CDR2 YSLEER. The CDR3 DNA follows: TGCGCCAGCAGCCAGATCAGGGGACGGGAGACCCAGTACTTC. Amino acid sequence: CASSQIRGRETQYF.

The chain links TRBV6-5 to TRBJ2-7; the match to TRBD2 covers 7 bases. Unmatched junction bases numbered 9, after V lost 7 bases and J lost 3 bases. This CDR3 has 14 residues. Per the germline V gene, CDR1 is MNHEY and CDR2 is SVGAGI. Here the CDR3 reads CASNPRTGGYEQYF. The CDR3 bases are TGTGCCAGCAACCCTCGGACGGGAGGCTACGAGCAGTACTTC.

The chain is built from TRBV4-1 and TRBJ1-3, with 7 bases fitting TRBD1. Germline assignment: CDR1 MGHRA and CDR2 YSYEKL. The CDR3 totals 17 residues. V shed 4 bases and J 0 bases; nucleotides not matched to a gene: 9. In DNA form, the CDR3 reads TGCGCCAGCAGCCGCTCCGGGACAGAGGGCTCTGGAAACACCATATATTTT. Its translation: CASSRSGTEGSGNTIYF.

The V call is TRBV28, the J call TRBJ2-7; possibly TRBD2 for D (6 bases). The CDR3 sequence is 14 residues long. Between the trimmed V and J ends, which lost 3 bases and 7 bases, there was a span of 16 bases. Germline CDR1 and CDR2: MDHEN and SYDVKM. In DNA, the CDR3 is TGTGCCAGCAGTTTTAGCGGCCCTACGGGGGAGCAGTACTTC. This encodes CASSFSGPTGEQYF.

This clone was seen once. The chain links TRBV2 to TRBJ2-2, with D maybe TRBD2 (6 bases). V was clipped by 6 bases and J by 7 bases, with 18 bases between them. The CDR3 sequence is 15 residues long. Germline V gene data show CDR1 as SNHLY and CDR2 as FYNNEI. The CDR3 DNA follows: TGTGCCAGCAGCCGGGACTCCCGAGGTGGCGGGGAGCTGTTTTTT. Amino acid sequence: CASSRDSRGGGELFF.

The genes are TRBV4-2 and TRBJ2-5, with 11 positions matching TRBD1. Germline lookup yields CDR1 LGHNA and CDR2 YNFKEQ. CDR3 length: 16 amino acids. Losses at the gene ends were 4 bases for V and 4 bases for J; bases not matched to a gene: 8. CDR3 loop: CASSPAGTGGSETQYF. For the CDR3, the DNA is TGTGCCAGCAGCCCAGCCGGGACAGGGGGTTCAGAGACCCAGTACTTC.

The J gene is TRBJ2-7, the V gene TRBV28; tentative D call: TRBD2 (5 bases). The V and J ends lost 10 bases and 6 bases respectively, with 16 bases between them. Germline V gives CDR1 MDHEN, CDR2 SYDVKM. CDR3 length equals 12 residues. The CDR3 DNA reads TGTGCCACCGAGACTGGAGGCTTCGAGCAGTACTTC. It specifies CATETGGFEQYF.

The rearrangement uses TRBV6-5 and TRBJ2-2; 9 nucleotides agree with TRBD1. The V segment lost 8 bases and the J segment 5 bases; nucleotides outside the gene matches: 6. There are 14 residues in the CDR3. CDR1 MNHEY and CDR2 SVGAGI come from the germline V gene. CDR3 amino acids: CASGRDRDTGELFF. Written as DNA, the CDR3 is TGTGCCAGCGGTAGGGACAGGGATACCGGGGAGCTGTTTTTT.

The genes are TRBV7-3 and TRBJ2-3; 9 bases map to TRBD2. Germline CDR1 reads SGHTA; CDR2 reads FQGTGA. CDR3 length: 17 residues. Trimming at V came to 2 bases and at J to 5 bases, leaving 11 bases not matched to a gene. The CDR3 DNA is TGTGCCAGCAGCTTATCGGCCCCCGGGACTAGCTTAGATACGCAGTATTTT. Translated, it gives CASSLSAPGTSLDTQYF.

This rearrangement joins TRBV7-9 to TRBJ1-5, with 7 bases aligning to TRBD1. The germline V gene encodes CDR1 SEHNR and CDR2 FQNEAQ (reference sequence). The CDR3 runs to 17 residues. With 5 bases clipped from V and 2 bases from J, the junction kept 12 bases outside the gene matches. The CDR3 protein is CASSPDEEGARNQPQHF. CDR3 sequence (DNA): TGTGCCAGCAGCCCCGACGAGGAGGGGGCTCGCAATCAGCCCCAGCATTTT.

The rearrangement links TRBV28 to TRBJ1-5, with 8 bases fitting TRBD1. This CDR3 is 15 amino acids long. Trimming cost V 8 bases and J 1 base; bases outside gene matches: 7. Germline CDR1 MDHEN, CDR2 SYDVKM. CDR3 region: CASGQGSWSNQPQHF. CDR3 coding DNA: TGTGCCAGCGGACAGGGTAGTTGGAGCAATCAGCCCCAGCATTTT. Using reference TRBV28 and TRBJ1-5 for the parts outside the CDR3, the full variable domain is DVKVTQSSRYLVKRTGEKVFLECVQDMDHENMFWYRQDPGLGLRLIYFSYDVKMKEKGDIPEGYSVSREKKERFSLILESASTNQTSMYLCASGQGSWSNQPQHFGDGTRLSIL.

The genes are TRBV5-8 and TRBJ2-1, with a tentative D call TRBD2 (6 bases). The V end lost 4 bases, the J end lost 10 bases, and 27 bases lay between the germline ends. There are 17 residues in the CDR3. Germline V gene lookup returns CDR1 SGHTS and CDR2 YDEGEE. As DNA, the CDR3 is TGTGCCAGCAGCCCCGAAAACGGGTTAGCGGCCCCGGGGGAGCAGTTCTTC. Translated: CASSPENGLAAPGEQFF.

The chain recombines TRBV6-5 with TRBJ2-7; 12 bases agree with TRBD2. Germline V gene data show CDR1 as MNHEY and CDR2 as SVGAGI. This CDR3 is 15 amino acids long. The J segment lost 5 bases and the V segment lost 5 bases, leaving 7 bases of the junction unmatched. DNA of the CDR3: TGTGCCAGCAGTCTGACTAGCGGGAGAACCCACGAGCAGTACTTC. Translating it yields CASSLTSGRTHEQYF.

To note about this clone: The same CDR3 also results from other DNA sequences found in this sample. The chain uses TRBV4-2 and TRBJ2-5, with 12 bases aligning to TRBD2. Germline assignment: CDR1 LGHNA and CDR2 YNFKEQ. V lost 2 bases and J lost 5; bases outside the gene matches: 6. The CDR3 sequence is 16 residues long. CDR3 residues: CASSQKLAGGGETQYF. Written as DNA, the CDR3 is TGTGCCAGCAGCCAAAAACTAGCGGGGGGCGGGGAGACCCAGTACTTC.